Listed below are T cell receptor beta chains from one sample, sequenced in a study of T cells in Graves' hyperthyroidism and ophthalmopathy. TCRdb reprocessed the multiplex PCR reads via MiXCR and lists one record per CDR3 protein. Altogether hundreds of thousands of distinct CDR3 sequences are present, more than 45% being singletons, with the ten largest covering 6.5% to 9%. Sequencing was performed on peripheral blood or thyroid tissue (not recorded which). All receptors derive from a woman in her late teens or twenties with Graves' hyperthyroidism. The CDR3 runs from the conserved cysteine through the conserved F or W. The order of the fields is D gene, J gene, V gene, CDR3 length, clone size, CDR3 DNA, CDR3 protein. D genes are given only for firm matches. Clone size is given for some rows only: seen once, a few or many times, or a class if the clone is expanded.

.,TRBJ2-7,TRBV20-1,14,few,TGCAGTGCCGTGGACAGCCGGGCCCCCTACGAGCAGTACTTC,CSAVDSRAPYEQYF
.,TRBJ1-1,TRBV7-3,16,once,TGTGCCAGCAGCTCCTCGGGGGACACCGGGGAGGCTGAAGCTTTCTTT,CASSSSGDTGEAEAFF
.,TRBJ1-1,TRBV29-1,10,.,TGCAGCGTTGATAACCCAAAAGGGACTTTT,CSVDNPKGTF
.,TRBJ1-3,TRBV19,15,.,TGTGCCAGTAGAATTGACACGGGGGTTGGAAACACCATATATTTT,CASRIDTGVGNTIYF
.,TRBJ1-4,TRBV7-2,15,.,TGTGCCAGCAGCTTAGCGCGGGGGAAAGGAGAAAAACTGTTTTTT,CASSLARGKGEKLFF
TRBD1,TRBJ2-5,TRBV7-2,14,many,TGTGCCAGCAGCCCCCGGGACAGGGGCGAGACCCAGTACTTC,CASSPRDRGETQYF
.,TRBJ1-4,TRBV10-3,13,.,TGTGCCATCAGTGGTATAGGAAATGAAAAACTGTTTTTT,CAISGIGNEKLFF
.,TRBJ1-5,TRBV20-1,14,.,TGCAGTGCTAGACGTGGGGGCGGAGGTCAGCCCCAGCATTTT,CSARRGGGGQPQHF
.,TRBJ1-1,TRBV9,13,many,TGTGCCAGCAGCGTAGTGTCGGTGACTGAAGCTTTCTTT,CASSVVSVTEAFF
.,TRBJ1-1,TRBV2,16,many,TGTGCCAGCAGTGAATACACGGGGGGACGAGACACTGAAGCTTTCTTT,CASSEYTGGRDTEAFF
TRBD1,TRBJ1-2,TRBV2,15,few,TGTGCCAGCAGCCGCACGGGACAGGGGACTAATGGCTACACCTTC,CASSRTGQGTNGYTF
TRBD1,TRBJ1-2,TRBV15,13,.,TGTGCCACCAGCAGGAGACAGGGGGTTGGCTACACCTTC,CATSRRQGVGYTF
.,TRBJ2-2,TRBV24-1,13,.,TGTGCCACCAGTGATTCAGGCAGCGGGGAGCTGTTTTTT,CATSDSGSGELFF
TRBD2,TRBJ2-5,TRBV6-1,14,.,TGTGCCAGCATAGGGACTAGCCCCACAGATACGCAGTACTTC,CASIGTSPTDTQYF
TRBD1,TRBJ1-2,TRBV2,17,.,TGTGCCAGCAGCCAAGATGGGCCGGGACAGCGACTCTATGGCTACACCTTC,CASSQDGPGQRLYGYTF
.,TRBJ1-1,TRBV29-1,14,once,TGCAGCGTTGGACAGACTCAGGGGCAGGGAGGAGCTTTCTTT,CSVGQTQGQGGAFF
.,TRBJ1-2,TRBV14,15,.,TGTGCCAGCAGCCAAGCTCGGGGGTTGCTCTATGGCTACACCTTC,CASSQARGLLYGYTF
.,TRBJ1-6,TRBV2,14,few,TGTGCCAGCCAGGGCAGAAGTAAGAATTCACCCCTCCACTTT,CASQGRSKNSPLHF
.,TRBJ2-7,TRBV2,16,.,TGTGCCAGCAGTTTAGCCCCGGGACTGCGGGGCTACGAGCAGTACTTC,CASSLAPGLRGYEQYF
.,TRBJ1-4,TRBV7-2,16,.,TGTGCCAGCAGCCAAGACCCGGGACGGTATGATGAAAAACTGTTTTTT,CASSQDPGRYDEKLFF
.,TRBJ2-7,TRBV7-9,14,.,TGCGCCAGCAGCTTCGCAGGGAACTCCTACGAGCAGTACTTC,CASSFAGNSYEQYF
.,TRBJ1-2,TRBV20-1,13,few,TGCAGTGCTAGAGAAGGAATGTCATATGTACACACCTTC,CSAREGMSYVHTF
TRBD1,TRBJ1-4,TRBV9,14,few,TGTGCCAGCAGCGGGGGACAGGGGAATGAAAAACTGTTTTTT,CASSGGQGNEKLFF
TRBD1,TRBJ2-7,TRBV10-2,12,many,TGCGCCAGCAGTGAACAGGGGTACGAGCAGTACTTC,CASSEQGYEQYF
.,TRBJ1-1,TRBV2,12,few,TGTGCCAGCAGTTCATGGGGGGGTGAAGCTTTCTTT,CASSSWGGEAFF
TRBD2,TRBJ2-5,TRBV20-1,15,few,TGCAGTGCCAAAGGACTAGCGGGAGGCCAAGAGACCCAGTACTTC,CSAKGLAGGQETQYF
.,TRBJ2-2,TRBV7-2,12,.,TGTGCCAGCAGTTTTCACACCGGGGAGCTGTTTTTT,CASSFHTGELFF
.,TRBJ1-3,TRBV7-9,17,.,TGTGCCAGCAGCACATCGTCCGACAGCACCTCTGGAAACACCATATATTTT,CASSTSSDSTSGNTIYF
.,TRBJ1-1,TRBV20-1,14,few,TGCAGTGCTAGATTGAGACGGCTGAACACTGAAGCTTTCTTT,CSARLRRLNTEAFF
.,TRBJ1-1,TRBV19,16,.,TGTGCCAGTATTCCGCGAAGGGAGGTAGGGGCCGCTGAAGCTTTCTTT,CASIPRREVGAAEAFF
TRBD1,TRBJ2-5,TRBV7-2,15,few,TGTGCCAGCAGCTTTACAACAGGGGACCAAGAGACCCAGTACTTC,CASSFTTGDQETQYF
.,TRBJ1-5,TRBV12-3/TRBV12-4,16,.,TGTGCCAGCAGTTTAGCTCCGGGGGCGAGCAATCAGCCCCAGCATTTT,CASSLAPGASNQPQHF
.,TRBJ1-4,TRBV13,14,few,TGTGCCAGCAGCTTTGGACCAACTAATGAAAAACTGTTTTTT,CASSFGPTNEKLFF
.,TRBJ1-5,TRBV6-6,14,many,TGTGCCAGCAGTTGGTCTCCGCTCAATCAGCCCCAGCATTTT,CASSWSPLNQPQHF
.,TRBJ1-3,TRBV19,14,.,TGTGCCAGTAGTACCCGGCACACTGGAAACACCATATATTTT,CASSTRHTGNTIYF
.,TRBJ1-1,TRBV7-9,15,.,TGTGCCAGCAGCTTTGACGGCTACATGAACACTGAAGCTTTCTTT,CASSFDGYMNTEAFF
.,TRBJ2-5,TRBV7-8,15,many,TGTGCCAGCAGCTTCCTGGTTGGGACCCAAGAGACCCAGTACTTC,CASSFLVGTQETQYF
.,TRBJ2-5,TRBV25-1,12,many,TGTGCCAGCAGTGAACTCGAGGAGACCCAGTACTTC,CASSELEETQYF
.,TRBJ1-2,TRBV2,15,few,TGTGCCAGCAGAAGCTCCACGGGCAGGAACTATGGCTACACCTTC,CASRSSTGRNYGYTF
TRBD2,TRBJ2-5,TRBV11-1,14,.,TGTGCCAGCGGAGGACTAGCGGGAGGCGGGACCCAGTACTTC,CASGGLAGGGTQYF
.,TRBJ1-1,TRBV15,14,once,TGTGCCACCAGCAGAGATCTGGGGAAAGGTGAAGCTTTCTTT,CATSRDLGKGEAFF
.,TRBJ1-5,TRBV24-1,13,once,TGTGCCACCGGACTCCGGGAGACCCAGCCCCAGCATTTT,CATGLRETQPQHF
.,TRBJ1-1,TRBV2,12,few,TGTGCCAGCTCCGGCGTAAACACTGAAGCTTTCTTT,CASSGVNTEAFF
.,TRBJ1-1,TRBV29-1,13,.,TGCAGCGTTGTGTCGGACCGGAACACTGAAGCTTTCTTT,CSVVSDRNTEAFF
.,TRBJ1-2,TRBV25-1,14,once,TGTGCCAGCAGTGAATTGGTCAGGAGTGAGGGCTACACCTTC,CASSELVRSEGYTF
.,TRBJ1-2,TRBV29-1,12,many,TGCAGCGTTGAAAGGAGGACAGTTGGCTACACCTTC,CSVERRTVGYTF
.,TRBJ2-2,TRBV15,14,.,TGTGCCACCAGCAGTGTTAGGGACACCGGGGAGCTGTTTTTT,CATSSVRDTGELFF
.,TRBJ1-2,TRBV7-2,15,few,TGTGCCAGCAGCCCGATCGACGCCACTCCTGGCGGCTACACCTTC,CASSPIDATPGGYTF
.,TRBJ1-6,TRBV7-2,15,.,TGTGCCAGCGCCTTTGGGGGGGCGAGTAATTCACCCCTCCACTTT,CASAFGGASNSPLHF
TRBD1,TRBJ1-4,TRBV20-1,14,.,TGCAGTGCTAGAGGCCCAGGGGGCCTTGAAAAACTGTTTTTT,CSARGPGGLEKLFF
.,TRBJ1-3,TRBV13,14,.,TGTGCCAGCAGCCCCGGGAGAGATGGAAACACCATATATTTT,CASSPGRDGNTIYF
.,TRBJ2-2,TRBV7-8,14,few,TGTGCCAGCAGCTCGACTACACCCACCGGGGAGCTGTTTTTT,CASSSTTPTGELFF
.,TRBJ2-7,TRBV2,13,many,TGTGCCAGCAGGGAGTGGTACTCCTACGAGCAGTACTTC,CASREWYSYEQYF
TRBD1,TRBJ1-2,TRBV7-9,14,many,TGTGCCAGCAGCTCTCCCGACAGGGTTCACGGCTACACCTTC,CASSSPDRVHGYTF
TRBD1,TRBJ1-5,TRBV5-1,14,few,TGCGCCAGCAGCCCTACAGGGGGCGAACAGCCCCAGCATTTT,CASSPTGGEQPQHF
.,TRBJ1-1,TRBV19,12,few,TGTGCCAGTATCGGGGGGTGGACTGAAGCTTTCTTT,CASIGGWTEAFF
.,TRBJ2-7,TRBV19,11,many,TGTGCCAGTAGTATAAGAGGCGAGCAGTACTTC,CASSIRGEQYF
.,TRBJ2-7,TRBV2,15,.,TGTGCCAGCAGTGGAAATAAGGAGGCCCCCTACGAGCAGTACTTC,CASSGNKEAPYEQYF